What follows are 26 T cell receptor beta chains derived from one specimen sequenced in a study of cytomegalovirus exposure and HLA in healthy donors. The PCR contained 60 Vbeta and 13 Jbeta primers. Method: immunoSEQ multiplex PCR; TCRdb's copy keeps in-frame clones and lacks some. The sample lists about 160,000 clones, about four fifths seen once, with 9.5% to 12% in the top ten. Sequenced material: PBMCs. These receptors were collected from a man aged 50 to 59 in good health and CMV-seropositive.

This sequence joins TRBV6-1 and TRBJ2-5; a weak D match, TRBD1 (5 bases). This CDR3 is 14 amino acids long. V was cut by 6 bases and J by 4 bases, with 15 bases left in between. In germline, CDR1 is MNHNS, CDR2 SASEGT. The CDR3 region has the DNA TGTGCCAGCAGAGTCCGCAGGGCTGGAGAGACCCAGTACTTC. Its protein product is CASRVRRAGETQYF.

V and J are TRBV5-1 and TRBJ2-5; 15 nucleotides match TRBD2. Losses at the gene ends were 0 bases for V and 4 bases for J; bases not matched to a gene: 1. CDR1 SGHRS and CDR2 YFSETQ come from the germline V gene. There are 16 residues in the CDR3. The CDR3 loop reads CASSLGTSGGAETQYF. CDR3 bases: TGCGCCAGCAGCTTGGGGACTAGCGGGGGGGCAGAGACCCAGTACTTC.

This clone was counted only a few times. The CDR3 protein is CASSLSQETQYF. Written as DNA, the CDR3 is TGTGCCAGCAGTTTGAGTCAAGAGACCCAGTACTTC. V is TRBV6-6 and J is TRBJ2-5; no clear D. Germline V gene lookup returns CDR1 MNHNY and CDR2 SVGAGI (reference sequence). With 4 bases removed from V and 2 bases from J, the gap between germline ends came to 5 bases. The length of the CDR3 is 12 residues.

J is TRBJ1-1 and V is TRBV6-6; no clear D gene. Deletions cut 3 bases from V and 0 bases from J, with 11 bases between. This CDR3 has 15 amino acids. The germline gives CDR1 MNHNY, CDR2 SVGAGI (reference sequence). Written as DNA, the CDR3 is TGTGCCAGCAGTTATGCAGGTTACATGAACACTGAAGCTTTCTTT. Its translation: CASSYAGYMNTEAFF.

V gene TRBV4-2 combines with J gene TRBJ1-2; tentative D call: TRBD1 (6 bases). V was clipped by 3 bases and J by 4 bases, with 15 bases between them. CDR3 size: 15 residues. Germline loops: CDR1 LGHNA, CDR2 YNFKEQ. The DNA of the CDR3 is TGTGCCAGCAGCCAGGGGGCGCTTCCCGCCTATGGCTACACCTTC. Translated: CASSQGALPAYGYTF.

This clone was observed once. The gene calls are TRBV11-3 and TRBJ1-4, with 9 bases identical to TRBD1. Germline V gene data show CDR1 as SGHNT and CDR2 as YENEEA. With V trimmed by 5 bases and J by 6 bases, 13 bases remained unmatched. This CDR3 has 17 residues. The DNA of the CDR3 is TGTGCCAGCAGCCCCGGGACAGGGAACCCGGAAGATGAAAAACTGTTTTTT. It is translated as CASSPGTGNPEDEKLFF.

The chain carries TRBV7-9 and TRBJ1-5; TRBD1 agrees at 10 bases. CDR1 and CDR2 from the germline V gene are SEHNR and FQNEAQ (reference sequence). The CDR3 sequence is 14 residues long. V lost 5 bases, J lost 2 bases, and 0 bases stayed unmatched. CDR3 DNA sequence: TGTGCCAGCAGCGGGACAGGGGGCAATCAGCCCCAGCATTTT. Its protein is CASSGTGGNQPQHF.

The V gene is TRBV4-3, the J gene TRBJ1-2, with 8 positions matching TRBD1. Germline V lookup: CDR1 LGHNA, CDR2 YSLEER. This CDR3 has 15 amino acids. V shed 1 base and J 2 bases; nucleotides not matched to a gene: 3. The CDR3 nucleotides read TGCGCCAGCAGCCAAGGGACAGGGATCAACTATGGCTACACCTTC. Residues: CASSQGTGINYGYTF.

The rearrangement uses TRBV19 and TRBJ2-5; TRBD2 is a possible D gene (7 bases). In germline, CDR1 is LNHDA, CDR2 SQIVND (reference sequence). V shed 3 bases and J shed 5 bases, with 16 bases lying between them. The CDR3 consists of 15 residues. Here the CDR3 reads CASSITRGPFETQYF. In nucleotides, the CDR3 is TGTGCCAGTAGTATTACGCGGGGGCCCTTTGAGACCCAGTACTTC. The full variable domain, its missing parts supplied by reference TRBV19 and TRBJ2-5, is DGGITQSPKYLFRKEGQNVTLSCEQNLNHDAMYWYRQDPGQGLRLIYYSQIVNDFQKGDIAEGYSVSREKKESFPLTVTSAQKNPTAFYLCASSITRGPFETQYFGPGTRLLVL.

The V gene is TRBV7-2, the J gene TRBJ1-1; D perhaps matches TRBD1 (5 bases). Between the trimmed V and J ends, which lost 7 bases and 4 bases, there was a span of 16 bases. Germline assignment: CDR1 SGHTA and CDR2 FQGNSA. This CDR3 spans 14 amino acids. CDR3 amino acids: CASTEMPGGTEAFF. CDR3 nucleotides: TGTGCCAGCACGGAAATGCCGGGGGGCACTGAAGCTTTCTTT.

The chain carries TRBV7-9 and TRBJ2-7; the D gene is possibly TRBD1 (5 bases). Trimming cost V 10 bases and J 1 base, with 14 bases left between them. CDR3 length: 13 amino acids. Germline V gene sequence: CDR1 SEHNR, CDR2 FQNEAQ (reference sequence). The chain's CDR3 is CATIKDNSYEQYF. The CDR3 DNA follows: TGTGCCACCATAAAGGACAATTCCTACGAGCAGTACTTC.

The DNA of the CDR3 is TGCGCCAGCAGGCCCGGACAGGGATCGGGGGGGAACACTGAAGCTTTCTTT. Its protein is CASRPGQGSGGNTEAFF. V gene TRBV5-1 combines with J gene TRBJ1-1, with TRBD1 matching 8 bases. V shed 5 bases and J 1 base; nucleotides not matched to a gene: 13. This CDR3 has 17 amino acids. CDR1 and CDR2 (germline): SGHRS, YFSETQ.

This clone was observed a few times. V is TRBV4-3 and J is TRBJ1-1, with TRBD1 matching 9 bases. V trimming: 5 bases; J trimming: 1 base; junction bases outside the gene matches: 2. Germline-derived CDR1 and CDR2 are LGHNA and YSLEER. This CDR3 region has 14 residues. The CDR3 loop is CASSWDRANTEAFF. The CDR3 DNA reads TGCGCCAGCAGCTGGGACAGGGCGAACACTGAAGCTTTCTTT.

The chain is built from TRBV7-9 and TRBJ2-7, with 7 bases that match TRBD1. This CDR3 is built from 16 residues. Germline-derived CDR1 and CDR2 are SEHNR and FQNEAQ (reference sequence). V lost 5 bases to trimming and J lost 2 bases; unmatched junction nucleotides: 12. CDR3 in DNA: TGTGCCAGCAGCACCACTATACGGGACAGACCCTACGAGCAGTACTTC. Translation: CASSTTIRDRPYEQYF.

V usage is TRBV6-6 and J usage is TRBJ2-5; perhaps TRBD1 as D (7 bases). The CDR3 spans 13 residues. Trimming removed 6 bases at V and 7 bases at J, with 15 bases between. Germline lookup yields CDR1 MNHNY and CDR2 SVGAGI (reference sequence). CDR3 loop: CASSNRQGGTQYF. CDR3 bases: TGTGCCAGCAGCAATCGACAGGGAGGGACCCAGTACTTC.

The gene calls are TRBV7-2 and TRBJ1-6; no clear D gene. This CDR3 is 14 amino acids long. V was pared by 2 bases and J by 7 bases, with 9 bases between. Germline assignment: CDR1 SGHTA and CDR2 FQGNSA. Written as DNA, the CDR3 is TGTGCCAGCAGCTTAATGTCTCTGAATTCACCCCTCCACTTT. It specifies CASSLMSLNSPLHF.

For this clone: One junction end disagrees with the germline gene, perhaps due to a read error. The chain recombines TRBV7-9 with TRBJ1-2; a weak D match, TRBD1 (6 bases). CDR1 and CDR2 from the germline V gene are SEHNR and FQNEAQ (reference sequence). This CDR3 spans 15 amino acids. CDR3 sequence: CSSSLGSAGASGYTF. CDR3 nucleotides: TGTTCCAGCAGCTTAGGGTCGGCAGGGGCGTCCGGCTACACCTTC.

The chain joins TRBV6-6 to TRBJ2-1; D unclear. Trimming removed 4 bases at V and 8 bases at J, with 6 bases between. This CDR3 is 11 amino acids long. CDR1 MNHNY and CDR2 SVGAGI come from the germline V gene (reference sequence). The CDR3 nucleotides read TGTGCCAGCAGTTTGTCAGATGAGCAGTTCTTC. This encodes CASSLSDEQFF.

The chain recombines TRBV30 with TRBJ1-5; maybe TRBD1 (6 bases). CDR1 and CDR2 from the germline V gene are GTSNPN and SVGIG (reference sequence). The length of the CDR3 is 15 residues. V dropped 0 bases and J dropped 1 base, with 10 bases sitting between them. CDR3 region: CAWSVRGASNQPQHF. The CDR3 DNA reads as TGTGCCTGGAGTGTACGGGGGGCGAGCAATCAGCCCCAGCATTTT.

This chain connects TRBV19 to TRBJ1-3; the D gene is possibly TRBD1 (5 bases). V gave up 8 bases and J gave up 2 bases, with 16 bases separating them. The CDR3 consists of 15 residues. Looked up from germline, CDR1 is LNHDA and CDR2 is SQIVND (reference sequence). CDR3 loop: CASLLGREPGNTIYF. Here the CDR3 DNA reads TGTGCCAGTCTCCTTGGCAGGGAACCTGGAAACACCATATATTTT. The complete variable domain, with remaining parts taken from reference TRBV19 and TRBJ1-3, reads DGGITQSPKYLFRKEGQNVTLSCEQNLNHDAMYWYRQDPGQGLRLIYYSQIVNDFQKGDIAEGYSVSREKKESFPLTVTSAQKNPTAFYLCASLLGREPGNTIYFGEGSWLTVV.

The genes are TRBV5-5 and TRBJ2-1; 10 nucleotides match TRBD2. Germline loops: CDR1 SGHKS, CDR2 YYEKEE (reference sequence). The V gene end was trimmed by 4 bases and the J gene end by 10 bases; junction bases not matched to a gene: 14. CDR3 size: 16 residues. For the CDR3, the DNA is TGTGCCAGCAGCGAACCTAGCGGGAGACCCGTAGGAGAGCAGTTCTTC. This sequence encodes CASSEPSGRPVGEQFF.

V usage is TRBV28 and J usage is TRBJ1-2, with TRBD1 identical over 7 bases. The V and J ends lost 8 bases and 4 bases, in that order; junction bases with no gene match: 19. The germline CDR1 and CDR2 sequences are MDHEN and SYDVKM. The CDR3 totals 17 residues. CDR3 sequence (DNA): TGTGCCAGCGCCGTTTCGGCTGCGACAGGGTCATCCTATGGCTACACCTTC. It specifies CASAVSAATGSSYGYTF.

The chain couples TRBV10-3 to TRBJ2-5; D is uncertain. Germline CDR1 ENHRY, CDR2 SYGVKD. Deletions cut 4 bases from V and 5 bases from J, with 5 bases between. CDR3 length: 11 amino acids. CDR3 residues: CAISAGETQYF. In DNA form, the CDR3 reads TGTGCCATCAGTGCGGGTGAGACCCAGTACTTC.

The J gene is TRBJ1-2, the V gene TRBV14, with TRBD1 as a possible D gene (6 bases). This CDR3 has 13 residues. CDR1 and CDR2 (germline): SGHDN, FVKESK. The ends were cut back, 6 bases at V and 4 bases at J, with 12 bases in the middle. This chain's CDR3 is CASRLQGTYGYTF. CDR3 sequence (DNA): TGTGCCAGCAGGCTACAGGGTACCTATGGCTACACCTTC. The complete variable domain, with remaining parts taken from reference TRBV14 and TRBJ1-2, reads EAGVTQFPSHSVIEKGQTVTLRCDPISGHDNLYWYRRVMGKEIKFLLHFVKESKQDESGMPNNRFLAERTGGTYSTLKVQPAELEDSGVYFCASRLQGTYGYTFGSGTRLTVV.

This rearrangement joins TRBV10-3 to TRBJ2-7; D uncertain. V dropped 0 bases and J dropped 1 base, with 10 bases sitting between them. CDR3 length: 15 residues. CDR1 ENHRY and CDR2 SYGVKD come from the germline V gene. CDR3 DNA sequence: TGTGCCATCAGTGAGTCTTCTGGCGGTTCCTACGAGCAGTACTTC. Its translation: CAISESSGGSYEQYF.

The chain couples TRBV7-8 to TRBJ1-5, with D possibly being TRBD1 (5 bases). CDR3 size: 17 residues. V was trimmed by 1 base and J by 0 bases, leaving 13 bases between them. Germline V gene lookup returns CDR1 SGHVS and CDR2 FQNEAQ. The CDR3 DNA is TGTGCCAGCAGCTTAGTAGCGGGGGGAGATAGCAATCAGCCCCAGCATTTT. Translating it yields CASSLVAGGDSNQPQHF. Full variable domain (rest looked up from reference TRBV7-8 and TRBJ1-5): GAGVSQSPRYKVAKRGQDVALRCDPISGHVSLFWYQQALGQGPEFLTYFQNEAQLDKSGLPSDRFFAERPEGSVSTLKIQRTQQEDSAVYLCASSLVAGGDSNQPQHFGDGTRLSIL.